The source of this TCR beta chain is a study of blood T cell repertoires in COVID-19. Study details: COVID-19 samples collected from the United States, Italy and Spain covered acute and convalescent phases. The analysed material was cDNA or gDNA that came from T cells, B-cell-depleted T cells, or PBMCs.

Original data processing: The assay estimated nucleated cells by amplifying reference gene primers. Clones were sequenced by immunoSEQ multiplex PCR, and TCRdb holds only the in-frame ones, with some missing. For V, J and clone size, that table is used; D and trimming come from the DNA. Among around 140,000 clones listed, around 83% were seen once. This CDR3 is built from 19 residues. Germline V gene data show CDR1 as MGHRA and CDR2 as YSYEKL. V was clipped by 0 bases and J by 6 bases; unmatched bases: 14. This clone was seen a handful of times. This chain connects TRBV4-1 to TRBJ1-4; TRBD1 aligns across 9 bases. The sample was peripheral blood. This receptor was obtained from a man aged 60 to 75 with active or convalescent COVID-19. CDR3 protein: CASSQEYAQGAVWYEKLFF. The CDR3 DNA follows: TGCGCCAGCAGCCAAGAGTACGCACAGGGGGCAGTGTGGTATGAAAAACTGTTTTTT.